This TCR beta chain comes out of a study of shared clonotypes between healthy human individuals (dated by TCRdb to the early 2020s). With regard to the full study: The cohort included three men and a couple of women between 18 and 49 years of age. For each donor, CD4 naive and CD4 memory were each given three plates, CD8 naive was given two plates, and CD8 memory was given one plate. To estimate repertoire size and how much clonotype sharing occurs between individuals, the study deeply sequenced the blood TCR repertoires of several healthy adults. Different laboratories and diverse techniques were used to prepare libraries and sequence TCR repertoires, to increase sequencing depth and limit assay-specific biases. Leukapheresis yielded between about 0.9 and 8.9 billion PBMCs per donor. Points the paper makes about the study in general: Because the study included only a small number of donors, the genetic and exposure-history diversity represented was limited. Incomplete sequencing was indicated by rarefaction of sorted-subset datasets, despite the large sequencing depth. Across a handful of donors, around 5% of naive CD4, approximately 3.6% of naive CD8, approximately 2.5% of memory CD4, and approximately 0.4% of memory CD8 clonotypes were shared. Naive subsets generally had larger estimated clonotype richness than memory subsets. Sampling was restricted to blood, and TCR repertoires in tissues likely differ from the TCR repertoires found in blood. Compared with non-shared clonotypes, clonotypes shared by all four sorted-subset donors had higher generation probabilities. Based on pairwise subsampling, the degree of clonotype sharing among donors was expected to be affected by sequencing depth.

The CDR3 contains 16 residues, cysteine and phenylalanine counted. The retained sequence is limited to the CDR3, 48 bases, with the frame set at the first base. Using the deep immunoSEQ assay, multiplex PCR amplified TCR CDR3 regions from genomic DNA. Extracted genomic DNA from each cell subset was spread evenly across all wells of several immunoSEQ 96-well plates, with each plate serving as a replicate. For sorted subsets, 200 to 250 ng of genomic DNA, equivalent to some 33,000 T cell genomes, went into each replicate PCR. Purified libraries were quantified with a Qubit 3.0 fluorometer, sized on a Bioanalyzer 2100, and re-quantified with the KAPA Library Quantification kit. Each immunoSEQ 96-well plate was sequenced on its own single-read 150-cycle Illumina NextSeq 550 flow cell. The authors' pipeline ran thus. Because only junctional sequences without quality scores were contained in the immunoSEQ output, filtering matching that applied to full-length reads could not be performed. To assign V/J genes and CDR3, sequences were annotated against IMGT germline references using PyIR, a Python wrapper for IgBLAST v1.9. Reads with weak V/J assignments (E-value above 1e-6), missing CDR3, stop codons, out-of-frame junctions, or ambiguous translated residues were removed. V3J clonotypes were defined by identical inferred V gene, J gene, and CDR3 amino acid sequence. Percentage overlap between repertoires was calculated by dividing the number of shared unique clonotypes by the size of the smaller repertoire. Richness of each repertoire was evaluated using RTK rarefaction, the Chao1 estimator, and Recon v2.1 estimates of unobserved clonotypes. Generation probabilities for all TCRbeta clonotypes obtained by the gDNA method from a few donors were computed using OLGA. The immuneACCESS repertoire file appears here via TCRdb, limited to in-frame rearrangements. These files lack a portion of the clones; in checked studies, under half of the deficit traces to unresolved V genes, and the cause of the others is not known. D and trimming were read from the DNA, whereas the V and J calls and clone size are those reported in that table. The sample records 190,000 or so clones, 66% of which are singletons. Clones ranked in the top ten supply about 10% of the sample.

The donors were healthy, HIV-negative adults who had no recently reported acute infections or vaccinations. Every donor was a Caucasian adult living in Nashville, Tennessee, USA. CD4+ T cells were enriched by magnetic negative selection, after which naive cells were positively selected on CD45RA and the negative fraction was taken as the memory subset. Blood was collected by leukapheresis, and PBMCs were isolated by Ficoll-Histopaque density gradient centrifugation and then cryopreserved in liquid nitrogen vapor phase. Analytical flow cytometry was used to check the purity and quantity of each magnetically sorted T cell population. Genomic DNA was isolated from every sorted fraction and measured by UV absorbance on a Nanodrop 2000c. Of note for this clone: Its antigen is currently not known. The input lacks base qualities; no much larger clone sits a single base away.

The sequencing sample was made of memory CD4+ T cells sorted from blood. Per the publication, the cell subset or site label means: CD45RA-negative fraction. The source of this sequence is a man between 25 and 39 years old in good health. The sequence is built from TRBV7-5 and TRBJ2-7; the table's D call, TRBD1, has no DNA check behind it. TRBV7-5 counts as a pseudogene. DNA sequence: TGTGTCAGACATACCGGGACAGGGGGCCTCCCCTACGAGCAGTACTTC. Its translation reads: CVRHTGTGGLPYEQYF.